This T cell receptor (beta chain) stems from a study of chemoradiotherapy in HPV16-positive cancers. The V gene's germline CDR1 is GTSNPN and CDR2 SVGIG (reference sequence). This CDR3 comprises 15 residues. Trimming cost V 3 bases and J 5 bases; bases outside gene matches: 8. TCRdb keeps only in-frame clones here, not all; method: immunoSEQ multiplex PCR. This table holds tens of thousands of clones, more than 70% found once. Repeated repertoire sampling spanned the course of chemoradiotherapy. The sequencing used blood, collected from a patient who underwent chemoradiotherapy. The gene calls are TRBV30 and TRBJ2-1; TRBD1 aligns across 9 bases. This receptor was identified in a human donor with HPV-associated anogenital cancer. The CDR3 reads CAWSAGTGSNNEQFF. In DNA, the CDR3 is TGTGCCTGGAGCGCCGGGACAGGGTCAAACAATGAGCAGTTCTTC.